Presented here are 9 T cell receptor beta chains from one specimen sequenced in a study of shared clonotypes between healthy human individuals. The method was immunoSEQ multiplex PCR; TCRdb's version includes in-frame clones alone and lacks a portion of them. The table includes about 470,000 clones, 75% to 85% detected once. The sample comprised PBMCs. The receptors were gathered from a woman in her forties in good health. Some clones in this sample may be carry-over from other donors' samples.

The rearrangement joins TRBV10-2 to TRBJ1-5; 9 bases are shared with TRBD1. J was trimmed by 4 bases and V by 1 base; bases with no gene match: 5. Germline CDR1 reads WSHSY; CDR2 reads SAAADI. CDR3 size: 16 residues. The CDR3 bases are TGCGCCAGCAGTGAGTTAAAGGGACAGGGAAATCAGCCCCAGCATTTT. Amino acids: CASSELKGQGNQPQHF.

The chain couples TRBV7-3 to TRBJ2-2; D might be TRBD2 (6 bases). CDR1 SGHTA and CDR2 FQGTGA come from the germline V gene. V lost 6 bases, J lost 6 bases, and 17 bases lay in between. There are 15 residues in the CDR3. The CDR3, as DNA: TGTGCCAGCAGGGGACCGGGAGCCCCCGCCGGGGAGCTGTTTTTT. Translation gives CASRGPGAPAGELFF.

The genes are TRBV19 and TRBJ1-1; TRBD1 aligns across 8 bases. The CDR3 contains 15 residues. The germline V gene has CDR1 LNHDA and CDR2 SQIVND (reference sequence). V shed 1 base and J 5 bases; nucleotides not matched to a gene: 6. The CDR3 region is CASSIGGQGLTEAFF. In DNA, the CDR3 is TGTGCCAGTAGTATAGGCGGACAGGGATTAACTGAAGCTTTCTTT.

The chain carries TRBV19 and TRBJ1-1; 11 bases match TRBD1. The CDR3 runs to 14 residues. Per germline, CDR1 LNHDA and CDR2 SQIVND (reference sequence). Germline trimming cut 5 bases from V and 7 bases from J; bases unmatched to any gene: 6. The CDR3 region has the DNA TGTGCCAGTAGTCGGACAGGGGGCGGTGGTGAAGCTTTCTTT. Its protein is CASSRTGGGGEAFF.

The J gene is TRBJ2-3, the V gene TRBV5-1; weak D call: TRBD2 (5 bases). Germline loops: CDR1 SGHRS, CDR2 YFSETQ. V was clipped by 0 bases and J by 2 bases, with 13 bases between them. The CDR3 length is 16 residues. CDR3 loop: CASSLVNGGYTDTQYF. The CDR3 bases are TGCGCCAGCAGCTTGGTAAATGGAGGATACACAGATACGCAGTATTTT. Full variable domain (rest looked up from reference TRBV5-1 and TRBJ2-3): KAGVTQTPRYLIKTRGQQVTLSCSPISGHRSVSWYQQTPGQGLQFLFEYFSETQRNKGNFPGRFSGRQFSNSRSEMNVSTLELGDSALYLCASSLVNGGYTDTQYFGPGTRLTVL.

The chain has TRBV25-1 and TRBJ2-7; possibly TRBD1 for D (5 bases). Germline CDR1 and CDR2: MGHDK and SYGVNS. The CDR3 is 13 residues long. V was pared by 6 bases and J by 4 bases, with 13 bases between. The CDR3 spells CASRTEAKYEQYF. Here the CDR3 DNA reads TGTGCCAGCAGGACAGAGGCGAAGTACGAGCAGTACTTC.

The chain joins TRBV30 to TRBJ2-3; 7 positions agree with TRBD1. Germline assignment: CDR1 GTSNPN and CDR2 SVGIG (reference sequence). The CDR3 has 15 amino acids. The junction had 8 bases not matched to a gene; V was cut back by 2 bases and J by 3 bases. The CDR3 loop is CAWSTGAEWTDTQYF. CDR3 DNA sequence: TGTGCCTGGAGTACAGGGGCAGAGTGGACAGATACGCAGTATTTT.

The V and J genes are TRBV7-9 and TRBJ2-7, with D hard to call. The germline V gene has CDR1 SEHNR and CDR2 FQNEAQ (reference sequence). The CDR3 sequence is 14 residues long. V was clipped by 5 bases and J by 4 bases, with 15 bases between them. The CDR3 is CASSKDGPRYEQYF. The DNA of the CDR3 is TGTGCCAGCAGCAAGGACGGGCCCCGTTACGAGCAGTACTTC. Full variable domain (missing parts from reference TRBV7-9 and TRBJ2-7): DTGVSQNPRHKITKRGQNVTFRCDPISEHNRLYWYRQTLGQGPEFLTYFQNEAQLEKSRLLSDRFSAERPKGSFSTLEIQRTEQGDSAMYLCASSKDGPRYEQYFGPGTRLTVT.

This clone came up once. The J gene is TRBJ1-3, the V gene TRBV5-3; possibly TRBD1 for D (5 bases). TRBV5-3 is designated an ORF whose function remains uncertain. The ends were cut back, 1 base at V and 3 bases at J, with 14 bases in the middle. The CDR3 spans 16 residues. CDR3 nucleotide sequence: TGTGCCAGAAGCTTGACGGGGCTTCAGAGTGGAAACACCATATATTTT. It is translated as CARSLTGLQSGNTIYF.